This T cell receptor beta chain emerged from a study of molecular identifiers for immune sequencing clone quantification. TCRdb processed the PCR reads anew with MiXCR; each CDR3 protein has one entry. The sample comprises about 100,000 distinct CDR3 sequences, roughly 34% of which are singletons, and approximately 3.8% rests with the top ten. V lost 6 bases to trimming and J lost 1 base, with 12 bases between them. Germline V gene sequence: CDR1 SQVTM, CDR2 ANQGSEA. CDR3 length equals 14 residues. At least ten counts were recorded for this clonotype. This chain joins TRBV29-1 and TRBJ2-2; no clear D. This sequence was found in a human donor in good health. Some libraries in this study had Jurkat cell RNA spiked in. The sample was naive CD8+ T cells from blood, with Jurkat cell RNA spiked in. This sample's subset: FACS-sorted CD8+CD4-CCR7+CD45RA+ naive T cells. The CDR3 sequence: CSVSAGGNTGELFF. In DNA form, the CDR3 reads TGCAGCGTCTCGGCAGGCGGGAACACCGGGGAGCTGTTTTTT.